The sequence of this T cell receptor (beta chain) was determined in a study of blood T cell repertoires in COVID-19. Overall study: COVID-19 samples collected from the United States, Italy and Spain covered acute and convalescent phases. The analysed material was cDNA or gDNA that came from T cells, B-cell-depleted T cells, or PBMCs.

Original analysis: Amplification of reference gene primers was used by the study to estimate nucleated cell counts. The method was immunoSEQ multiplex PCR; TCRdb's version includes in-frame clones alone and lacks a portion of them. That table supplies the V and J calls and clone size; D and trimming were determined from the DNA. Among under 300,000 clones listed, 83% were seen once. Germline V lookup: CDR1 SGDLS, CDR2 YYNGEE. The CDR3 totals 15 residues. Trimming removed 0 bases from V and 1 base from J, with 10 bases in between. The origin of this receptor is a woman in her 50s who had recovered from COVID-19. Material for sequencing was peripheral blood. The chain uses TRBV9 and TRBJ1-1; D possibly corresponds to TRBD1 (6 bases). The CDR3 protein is CASSVAGAPNTEAFF. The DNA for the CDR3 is TGTGCCAGCAGCGTAGCAGGGGCCCCGAACACTGAAGCTTTCTTT.